The next 29 T cell receptor beta chains were all read from a single sample in a study of blood T cell repertoires in COVID-19. Method: immunoSEQ multiplex PCR; TCRdb's copy keeps in-frame clones and lacks some. The repertoire consists of about 250,000 clones, with 86% occurring once and the leading ten covering 5.5% to 6%. Sequenced material: peripheral blood. The receptor source for this set is a woman over 75 with COVID-19, enrolled during active disease.

V usage is TRBV6-6 and J usage is TRBJ1-5; 9 bases align to TRBD1. CDR1 MNHNY and CDR2 SVGAGI come from the germline V gene (reference sequence). The CDR3 extends over 17 amino acids. V lost 5 bases and J lost 4; bases outside the gene matches: 12. The CDR3, as DNA: TGTGCCAGCAGTCGTCCCGGGACAGGGAAAGGAAATCAGCCCCAGCATTTT. It translates to CASSRPGTGKGNQPQHF.

This clone has just a few counts. The chain joins TRBV6-5 to TRBJ2-2; 9 bases are shared with TRBD1. The CDR3 covers 14 residues. Germline V gene sequence: CDR1 MNHEY, CDR2 SVGAGI. V lost 6 bases, J lost 4 bases, and 3 bases stayed unmatched. CDR3 nucleotides: TGTGCCAGCAGGTACAGGGGGCCCACCGGGGAGCTGTTTTTT. It codes for CASRYRGPTGELFF.

The chain carries TRBV5-3 and TRBJ1-6; 12 nucleotides agree with TRBD1. TRBV5-3 is treated as an ORF (open reading frame) with a function not yet certain. The length of the CDR3 is 20 residues. V was clipped by 7 bases and J by 2 bases; unmatched bases: 16. CDR3 in DNA: TGTGCCAGAGACTTTCAGGGGGACAGGGGGCAAGAAACCTATAATTCACCCCTCCACTTT. It is translated as CARDFQGDRGQETYNSPLHF.

This chain uses TRBV6-5 with TRBJ1-6, with 7 bases that match TRBD1. The CDR3 extends over 16 amino acids. CDR1 is MNHEY, CDR2 SVGAGI, per germline. The V and J ends lost 4 bases and 0 bases, in that order; junction bases with no gene match: 3. CDR3 in amino acids: CASSLQGSSYNSPLHF. CDR3 DNA: TGTGCCAGCAGTTTACAGGGGAGCTCCTATAATTCACCCCTCCACTTT.

This sequence joins TRBV9 and TRBJ1-6, with D perhaps matching TRBD1 (5 bases). The CDR3 loop spans 15 amino acids. The germline CDR1 and CDR2 sequences are SGDLS and YYNGEE. Trimming took off 1 base at V and 6 bases at J, with 11 bases between the two ends. The CDR3 DNA is TGTGCCAGCAGCGTAAATCCAGGGATTAATTCACCCCTCCACTTT. It is translated as CASSVNPGINSPLHF.

This chain links TRBV11-3 with TRBJ1-1, with 10 nucleotides matching TRBD1. The CDR3 loop spans 14 amino acids. The V gene's germline CDR1 is SGHNT and CDR2 YENEEA. V shed 3 bases, J shed 3 bases, and the junction held 1 base outside the gene matches. The DNA for the CDR3 is TGTGCCAGCAGCTTGACAGGGGGCGACACTGAAGCTTTCTTT. This translates into CASSLTGGDTEAFF.

This chain joins TRBV18 and TRBJ1-4, with D perhaps TRBD1 (6 bases). The CDR3 length is 17 residues. Germline CDR1 is KGHSH and CDR2 is LQKENI. The V and J ends lost 2 bases and 0 bases respectively, with 13 bases between them. The CDR3 is CASSPTGKGTTNEKLFF. The CDR3 nucleotides are TGTGCCAGCTCACCAACAGGGAAGGGGACAACTAATGAAAAACTGTTTTTT.

This chain links TRBV7-8 with TRBJ1-5; TRBD1 aligns across 8 bases. V lost 2 bases to trimming and J lost 1 base; unmatched junction nucleotides: 4. The CDR3 totals 16 residues. Germline-derived CDR1 and CDR2 are SGHVS and FQNEAQ. This CDR3 is CASSLSGGGSNQPQHF. CDR3 nucleotides: TGTGCCAGCAGCTTATCAGGGGGCGGGAGCAATCAGCCCCAGCATTTT.

The chain links TRBV5-1 to TRBJ2-7, with 10 bases that match TRBD1. V shed 4 bases and J 6 bases; nucleotides not matched to a gene: 7. CDR3 length: 14 amino acids. The germline gives CDR1 SGHRS, CDR2 YFSETQ. CDR3 in DNA: TGCGCCAGCAGCCCTCGACAGGGGGCAGGCGAGCAGTACTTC. It encodes CASSPRQGAGEQYF. Filled out from reference TRBV5-1 and TRBJ2-7, the complete variable domain reads KAGVTQTPRYLIKTRGQQVTLSCSPISGHRSVSWYQQTPGQGLQFLFEYFSETQRNKGNFPGRFSGRQFSNSRSEMNVSTLELGDSALYLCASSPRQGAGEQYFGPGTRLTVT.

The V and J genes are TRBV2 and TRBJ2-1, with D hard to call. Trimming left V 6 bases short and J 12 bases short, with 15 bases between. Germline CDR1 and CDR2: SNHLY and FYNNEI. CDR3 length: 12 amino acids. CDR3 DNA sequence: TGTGCCAGCAGGAGTCCTGTCCTCGGGCAGTTCTTC. Amino acids: CASRSPVLGQFF. Variable domain in full (rest from reference TRBV2 and TRBJ2-1): EPEVTQTPSHQVTQMGQEVILRCVPISNHLYFYWYRQILGQKVEFLVSFYNNEISEKSEIFDDQFSVERPDGSNFTLKIRSTKLEDSAMYFCASRSPVLGQFFGPGTRLTVL.

The V and J genes are TRBV9 and TRBJ2-7; possible D gene TRBD2, 5 bases. Between the trimmed V and J ends, which lost 0 bases and 4 bases, there was a span of 8 bases. The CDR3 has 13 residues. CDR1 is SGDLS, CDR2 YYNGEE, per germline. CDR3 sequence (DNA): TGTGCCAGCAGCGTAGCGGGGAGTTACGAGCAGTACTTC. Amino acid sequence: CASSVAGSYEQYF.

The chain carries TRBV2 and TRBJ2-2; 10 bases are shared with TRBD2. The CDR3 totals 16 residues. Unmatched junction bases numbered 8, after V lost 3 bases and J lost 7 bases. From germline, CDR1 is SNHLY and CDR2 FYNNEI. CDR3 sequence: CASSDLERGGIGELFF. CDR3 sequence (DNA): TGTGCCAGCAGTGATTTAGAGCGGGGGGGCATCGGGGAGCTGTTTTTT. The whole variable domain, filled in from reference TRBV2 and TRBJ2-2, reads EPEVTQTPSHQVTQMGQEVILRCVPISNHLYFYWYRQILGQKVEFLVSFYNNEISEKSEIFDDQFSVERPDGSNFTLKIRSTKLEDSAMYFCASSDLERGGIGELFFGEGSRLTVL.

The V call is TRBV12-3 or TRBV12-4, the J call TRBJ1-5, with D possibly TRBD1 on 6 matching bases. V lost 5 bases and J 7 bases, leaving 12 bases between the germline ends. This CDR3 spans 13 amino acids. CDR3 nucleotide sequence: TGTGCCAGCAGTCCAGACAGGCGCCAGCCCCAGCATTTT. It is translated as CASSPDRRQPQHF.

The chain is built from TRBV18 and TRBJ1-4, with D hard to call. This CDR3 spans 16 amino acids. V gave up 2 bases and J gave up 4 bases, with 14 bases separating them. Germline V lookup: CDR1 KGHSH, CDR2 LQKENI. The CDR3 DNA reads as TGTGCCAGCTCACCATCAGCGCCCGGGGTTAATGAAAAACTGTTTTTT. Protein product: CASSPSAPGVNEKLFF.

The chain combines TRBV7-2 with TRBJ2-5; TRBD2 matches 7 bases. J lost 4 bases, V lost 5 bases, and 10 bases had no gene match. Looked up from germline, CDR1 is SGHTA and CDR2 is FQGNSA. This CDR3 contains 15 residues. CDR3 residues: CASSPRGRGSETQYF. CDR3 nucleotides: TGTGCCAGCAGCCCTCGGGGGAGGGGTTCAGAGACCCAGTACTTC.

The V and J genes are TRBV10-1 and TRBJ2-5, with 8 positions matching TRBD2. V was clipped by 6 bases and J by 5 bases; unmatched bases: 8. The CDR3 has 14 amino acids. CDR1 WNHNN and CDR2 SYGVQD come from the germline V gene (reference sequence). The CDR3 nucleotides are TGCGCCAGCAGCCCTGGGACTAGGGGGGAGACCCAGTACTTC. This translates into CASSPGTRGETQYF.

The J gene is TRBJ2-3, the V gene TRBV7-3, with a tentative D call TRBD2 (5 bases). Trimming took off 3 bases at V and 8 bases at J, with 21 bases between the two ends. The germline V gene has CDR1 SGHTA and CDR2 FQGTGA. The CDR3 is made up of 16 amino acids. The CDR3 sequence is CASSLMEEKPEATQYF. The CDR3 DNA reads as TGTGCCAGCAGCTTGATGGAGGAGAAGCCGGAGGCTACGCAGTATTTT.

In its sample, this clone was seen once. CDR3 sequence reads: CASSQERLAGVYNEQFF. In DNA, the CDR3 is TGTGCCAGCAGCCAAGAACGATTGGCGGGAGTTTACAATGAGCAGTTCTTC. J is TRBJ2-1 and V is TRBV3-1 (or the pseudogene TRBV3-2); 7 bases align to TRBD2. In germline, CDR1 is LGHDT, CDR2 YNNKEL (reference sequence). V lost 0 bases, J lost 4 bases, and 9 bases stayed unmatched. CDR3 length: 17 amino acids.

The chain employs TRBV3-1 (or the pseudogene TRBV3-2) and TRBJ1-2, with D possibly being TRBD1 (5 bases). The CDR3 has 18 amino acids. Germline CDR1 LGHDT, CDR2 YNNKEL (reference sequence). Trimming shortened V by 0 bases and J by 2 bases, and 19 bases separated the two germline ends. CDR3 coding DNA: TGTGCCAGCAGCCAAGAAGGGGTGGGACTATCTGCCAACTATGGCTACACCTTC. Translation: CASSQEGVGLSANYGYTF.

This clone was counted once. The chain carries TRBV28 and TRBJ1-5; no clear D. CDR3 size: 15 residues. V was pared by 0 bases and J by 4 bases, with 10 bases between. Per germline, CDR1 MDHEN and CDR2 SYDVKM. In DNA, the CDR3 is TGTGCCAGCAGTTTATGGCCCGGAGAGAATCAGCCCCAGCATTTT. This translates into CASSLWPGENQPQHF. Based on the CDR3 plus reference TRBV28 and TRBJ1-5, the full variable domain is DVKVTQSSRYLVKRTGEKVFLECVQDMDHENMFWYRQDPGLGLRLIYFSYDVKMKEKGDIPEGYSVSREKKERFSLILESASTNQTSMYLCASSLWPGENQPQHFGDGTRLSIL.

The chain uses TRBV6-2 or TRBV6-3 and TRBJ1-5, with D unresolved. This CDR3 spans 16 amino acids. Trimming removed 0 bases from V and 5 bases from J, with 14 bases in between. Germline CDR1 reads MNHEY; CDR2 reads SVGEGT. CDR3 amino acids: CASSYSRGQVYQPQHF. Written as DNA, the CDR3 is TGTGCCAGCAGTTACTCGAGAGGGCAGGTCTATCAGCCCCAGCATTTT.

V gene TRBV11-2 combines with J gene TRBJ2-1; 14 bases align to TRBD2. Germline CDR1 SGHAT, CDR2 FQNNGV. The CDR3 covers 19 residues. V lost 5 bases and J lost 0; bases outside the gene matches: 9. The CDR3 DNA sequence: TGTGCCAGCAGCCGGCGGGGGACTAGCGGGGGTAGCTCCTACAATGAGCAGTTCTTC. Protein: CASSRRGTSGGSSYNEQFF.

V is TRBV3-1 (or the pseudogene TRBV3-2) and J is TRBJ1-5; perhaps TRBD1 as D (5 bases). Germline-derived CDR1 and CDR2 are LGHDT and YNNKEL (reference sequence). V was trimmed by 4 bases and J by 2 bases, leaving 12 bases between them. The CDR3 has 15 amino acids. The CDR3 loop is CASSPTGSGNQPQHF. CDR3 nucleotide sequence: TGTGCCAGCAGCCCCACAGGTTCCGGCAATCAGCCCCAGCATTTT.

The genes are TRBV5-5 and TRBJ1-2; D ambiguous. V lost 2 bases to trimming and J lost 3 bases, with 8 bases between them. The V gene's germline CDR1 is SGHKS and CDR2 YYEKEE (reference sequence). This CDR3 is built from 13 residues. The CDR3 spells CASSLSEYYGYTF. CDR3 bases: TGTGCCAGCAGCTTATCGGAGTACTATGGCTACACCTTC.

The rearrangement links TRBV5-6 to TRBJ2-2; perhaps TRBD1 as D (5 bases). This CDR3 contains 15 residues. Germline values: CDR1 SGHDT, CDR2 YYEEEE. Trimming removed 0 bases at V and 6 bases at J, with 12 bases between. Here the CDR3 reads CASSLGGQGAGELFF. In DNA, the CDR3 is TGTGCCAGCAGCTTGGGCGGCCAGGGTGCCGGGGAGCTGTTTTTT.

The V gene is TRBV11-3, the J gene TRBJ1-1; 7 bases map to TRBD1. Trimming at V came to 5 bases and at J to 0 bases, leaving 6 bases not matched to a gene. The CDR3 loop spans 15 amino acids. Looked up from germline, CDR1 is SGHNT and CDR2 is YENEEA. The CDR3 DNA follows: TGTGCCAGCAGCCCAGGGACAGCCATGAACACTGAAGCTTTCTTT. The encoded protein is CASSPGTAMNTEAFF.

CDR3 amino acids: CASSLTSVSHEQFF. The CDR3 DNA reads TGTGCCAGCAGTCTGACTAGCGTCTCTCATGAGCAGTTCTTC. This sequence joins TRBV3-1 (or the pseudogene TRBV3-2) and TRBJ2-1; TRBD2 agrees at 8 bases. Germline V gene data show CDR1 as LGHDT and CDR2 as YNNKEL (reference sequence). The J segment lost 8 bases and the V segment lost 6 bases, leaving 9 bases of the junction unmatched. This CDR3 has 14 residues.

The rearrangement uses TRBV5-1 and TRBJ1-6; unclear D gene. V was trimmed by 0 bases and J by 11 bases, leaving 12 bases between them. Germline CDR1 and CDR2: SGHRS and YFSETQ. The CDR3 has 14 amino acids. The CDR3 region is CASSLGSGDPPLHF. The CDR3 bases are TGCGCCAGCAGCTTGGGATCCGGGGATCCACCCCTCCACTTT.

This chain uses TRBV12-3 or TRBV12-4 with TRBJ2-7; 9 nucleotides align to TRBD1. The CDR3 spans 13 residues. Trimming removed 6 bases from V and 4 bases from J; junction bases left unmatched: 4. The CDR3 region is CASRGQGTYEQYF. CDR3 DNA sequence: TGTGCCAGCAGAGGACAGGGGACGTACGAGCAGTACTTC.